The entry below describes one TCR beta chain. Its antigen is not yet known. Base qualities are not recorded, but no much larger clone differs from it by a single base. The record originates from a study of control samples from healthy donors and cancer patients (dated by TCRdb to about 2020). Germline trimming amounts to 5 bases on V and 10 bases on J, with 20 as the count of junction bases outside the gene matches. CDR1 LNHDA and CDR2 SQIVND were looked up in the germline V gene (reference sequence). Including cysteine and phenylalanine, the CDR3 has 19 amino acids. The sequence is cut down to CDR3 DNA, 57 bases in frame from base 1. The library was prepared using the immunoSEQ multiplex PCR assay. Entries here come from immuneACCESS through TCRdb and include only in-frame sequences with V and J called. Some clones fail to appear in such tables; in the studies checked, an unresolved V gene covers under half of the shortfall, and the cause of the remainder is unknown. Here the sample has about 120,000 clones; about 90% occur a single time. Together, the top ten hold around 1.7% of the sample.

Sequenced input: blood. Rearrangement joined TRBV19 to TRBJ2-1, and TRBD2 aligns with 13 junction nucleotides. The sequence was obtained from a man younger than 35 in good health. The CDR3 here reads CASSFSGLAGPHLRGEQFF. In nucleotides, the sequence is TGTGCCAGTAGTTTTTCGGGACTAGCGGGGCCCCACCTTCGAGGGGAGCAGTTCTTC.